In its sample, the clone carrying this T cell receptor beta chain was seen a few times. Its antigen is not known. The PCR had 60 Vbeta and 13 Jbeta primers. The table came from immunoSEQ multiplex PCR; TCRdb's copy has only in-frame clones and leaves some out. Of about 160,000 clones listed, around 78% are singletons. The sample originates from a study of cytomegalovirus exposure and HLA in healthy donors. Overall study findings and caveats: The dataset shows that most TCR sequences were rare, while some public TCRs occurred in many donors.

Losses at the gene ends were 4 bases for V and 7 bases for J; bases not matched to a gene: 7. The CDR3 totals 15 residues. Germline loops: CDR1 MNHNS, CDR2 SASEGT. The receptor was derived from a man between 35 and 55 years old in good health and CMV-seronegative. The chain uses TRBV6-1 and TRBJ2-1, with 10 nucleotides matching TRBD1. Sample: PBMCs. CDR3 in amino acids: CASSVGTGVFNEQFF. In DNA form, the CDR3 reads TGTGCCAGCAGTGTAGGGACAGGGGTTTTTAATGAGCAGTTCTTC.